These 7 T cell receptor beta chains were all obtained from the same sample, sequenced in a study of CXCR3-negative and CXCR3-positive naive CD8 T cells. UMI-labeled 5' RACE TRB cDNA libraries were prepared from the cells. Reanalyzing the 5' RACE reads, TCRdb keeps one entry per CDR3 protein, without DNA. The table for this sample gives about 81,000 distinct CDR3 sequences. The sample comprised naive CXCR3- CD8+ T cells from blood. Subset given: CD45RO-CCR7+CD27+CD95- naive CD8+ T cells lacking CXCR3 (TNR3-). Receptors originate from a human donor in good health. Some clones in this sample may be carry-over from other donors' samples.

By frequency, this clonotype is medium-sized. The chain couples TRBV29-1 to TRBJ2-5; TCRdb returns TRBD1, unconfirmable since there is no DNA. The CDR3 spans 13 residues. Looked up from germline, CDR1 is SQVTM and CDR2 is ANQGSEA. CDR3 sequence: CSVEAGQVRGQYF.

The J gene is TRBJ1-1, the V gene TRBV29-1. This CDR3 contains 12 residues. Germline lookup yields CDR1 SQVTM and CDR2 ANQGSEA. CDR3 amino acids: CSVEELGYEAFF. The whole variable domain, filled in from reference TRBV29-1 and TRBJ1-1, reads SAVISQKPSRDICQRGTSLTIQCQVDSQVTMMFWYRQQPGQSLTLIATANQGSEATYESGFVIDKFPISRPNLTFSTLTVSNMSPEDSSIYLCSVEELGYEAFFGQGTRLTVV.

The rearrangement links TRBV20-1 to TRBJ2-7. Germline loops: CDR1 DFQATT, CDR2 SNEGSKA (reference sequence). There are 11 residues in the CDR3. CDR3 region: CSAGYTYEQYF.

The CDR3 protein is CASSPDSSSSYNEQFF. The V and J genes are TRBV7-9 and TRBJ2-1. Germline V CDR1 and CDR2: SEHNR, FQNEAQ (reference sequence). This CDR3 contains 16 residues.

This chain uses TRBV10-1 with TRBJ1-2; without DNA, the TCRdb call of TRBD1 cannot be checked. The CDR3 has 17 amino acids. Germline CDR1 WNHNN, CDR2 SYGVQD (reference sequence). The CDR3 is CASSITGSTQIVDGYTF.

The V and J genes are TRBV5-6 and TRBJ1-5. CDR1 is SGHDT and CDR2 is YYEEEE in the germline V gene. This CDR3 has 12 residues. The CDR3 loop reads CASSALNQPQHF.

CDR3 residues: CSVVDFDSPSSYEQYF. The chain is built from TRBV29-1 and TRBJ2-7; absent DNA, TCRdb's TRBD1 call cannot be checked. This CDR3 is built from 16 residues. Germline V gene data show CDR1 as SQVTM and CDR2 as ANQGSEA.